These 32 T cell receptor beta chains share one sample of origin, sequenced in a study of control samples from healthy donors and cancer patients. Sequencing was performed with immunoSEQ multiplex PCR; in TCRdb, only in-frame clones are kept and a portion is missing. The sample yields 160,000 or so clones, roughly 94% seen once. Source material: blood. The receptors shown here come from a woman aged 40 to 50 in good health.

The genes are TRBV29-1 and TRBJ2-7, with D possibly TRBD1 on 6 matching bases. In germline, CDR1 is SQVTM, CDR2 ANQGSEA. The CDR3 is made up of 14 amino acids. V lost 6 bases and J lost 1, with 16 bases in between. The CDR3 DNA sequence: TGCAGCGTCGTAGGGCAAGGACAGTCCTACGAGCAGTACTTC. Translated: CSVVGQGQSYEQYF.

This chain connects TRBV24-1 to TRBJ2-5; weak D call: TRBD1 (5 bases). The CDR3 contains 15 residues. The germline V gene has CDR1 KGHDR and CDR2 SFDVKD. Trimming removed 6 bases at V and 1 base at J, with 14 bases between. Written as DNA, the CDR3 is TGTGCCACCAGTAAGGGGCACAGTTCCCAAGAGACCCAGTACTTC. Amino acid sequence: CATSKGHSSQETQYF.

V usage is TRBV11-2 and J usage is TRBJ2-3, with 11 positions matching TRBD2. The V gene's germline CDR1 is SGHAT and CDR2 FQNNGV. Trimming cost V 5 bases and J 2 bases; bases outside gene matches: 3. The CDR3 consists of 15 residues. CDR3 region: CASSRSGRDTDTQYF. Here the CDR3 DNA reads TGTGCCAGCAGCCGTAGCGGGAGGGACACAGATACGCAGTATTTT.

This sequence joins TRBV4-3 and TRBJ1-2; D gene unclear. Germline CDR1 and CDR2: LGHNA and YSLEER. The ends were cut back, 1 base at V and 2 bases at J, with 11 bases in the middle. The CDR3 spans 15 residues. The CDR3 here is CASSQGLSPNYGYTF. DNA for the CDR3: TGCGCCAGCAGCCAAGGTCTAAGCCCAAACTATGGCTACACCTTC.

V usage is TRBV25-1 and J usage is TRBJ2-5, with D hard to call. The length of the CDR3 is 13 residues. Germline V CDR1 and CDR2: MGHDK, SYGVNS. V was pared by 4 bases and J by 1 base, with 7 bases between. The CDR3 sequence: CASSGWGQETQYF. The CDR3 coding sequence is TGTGCCAGCAGTGGTTGGGGCCAAGAGACCCAGTACTTC.

The CDR3 DNA reads TGTGCCAGCAGCGTGACCGGGACAGGGGGCGGGGGCCAGTACTTC. Its protein product is CASSVTGTGGGGQYF. The J gene is TRBJ2-5, the V gene TRBV9, with 12 bases aligning to TRBD1. Unmatched junction bases numbered 9, after V lost 2 bases and J lost 10 bases. CDR3 length: 15 residues. The germline V gene encodes CDR1 SGDLS and CDR2 YYNGEE.

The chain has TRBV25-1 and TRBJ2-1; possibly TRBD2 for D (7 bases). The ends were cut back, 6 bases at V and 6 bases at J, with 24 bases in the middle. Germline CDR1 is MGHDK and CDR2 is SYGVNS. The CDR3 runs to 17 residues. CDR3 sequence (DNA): TGTGCCAGCAGCGCAGGGGCGGGGGCACGAAGAATCAATGAGCAGTTCTTC. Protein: CASSAGAGARRINEQFF.

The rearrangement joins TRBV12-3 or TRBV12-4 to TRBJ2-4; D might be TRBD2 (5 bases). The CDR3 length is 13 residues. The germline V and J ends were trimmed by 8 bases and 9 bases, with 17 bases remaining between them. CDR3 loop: CASGGWGEGIQYF. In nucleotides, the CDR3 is TGTGCCAGCGGTGGTTGGGGAGAGGGCATTCAGTACTTC.

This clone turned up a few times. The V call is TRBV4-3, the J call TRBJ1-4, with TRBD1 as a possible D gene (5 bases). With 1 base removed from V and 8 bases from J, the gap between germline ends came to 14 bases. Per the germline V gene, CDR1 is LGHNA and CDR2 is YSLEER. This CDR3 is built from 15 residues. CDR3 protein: CASSQAGPTGEKLFF. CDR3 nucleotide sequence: TGCGCCAGCAGCCAAGCGGGACCGACCGGGGAAAAACTGTTTTTT.

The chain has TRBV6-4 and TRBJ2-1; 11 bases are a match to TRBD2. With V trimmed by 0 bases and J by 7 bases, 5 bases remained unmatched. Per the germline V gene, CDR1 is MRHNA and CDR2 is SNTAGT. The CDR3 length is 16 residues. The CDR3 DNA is TGTGCCAGCAGTGACTCTCCTCTAGCGGGAGGAAATGAGCAGTTCTTC. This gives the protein CASSDSPLAGGNEQFF.

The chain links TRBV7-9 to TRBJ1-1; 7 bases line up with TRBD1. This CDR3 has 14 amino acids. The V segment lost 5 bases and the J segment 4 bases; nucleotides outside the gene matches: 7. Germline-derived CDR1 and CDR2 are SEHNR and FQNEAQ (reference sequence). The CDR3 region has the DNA TGTGCCAGCAGCCCCACAGGGGTTCTCACTGAAGCTTTCTTT. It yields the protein CASSPTGVLTEAFF.

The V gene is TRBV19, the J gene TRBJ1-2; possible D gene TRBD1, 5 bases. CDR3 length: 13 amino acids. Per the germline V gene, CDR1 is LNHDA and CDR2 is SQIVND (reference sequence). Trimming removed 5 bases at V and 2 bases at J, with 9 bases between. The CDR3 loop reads CASSPQGNYGYTF. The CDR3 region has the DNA TGTGCCAGTAGTCCCCAGGGAAACTATGGCTACACCTTC.

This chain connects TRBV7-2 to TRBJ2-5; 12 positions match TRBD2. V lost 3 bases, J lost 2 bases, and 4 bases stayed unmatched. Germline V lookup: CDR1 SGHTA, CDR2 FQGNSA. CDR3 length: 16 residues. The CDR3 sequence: CASSFRGLAGQETQYF. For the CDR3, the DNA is TGTGCCAGCAGCTTTCGAGGACTAGCGGGGCAAGAGACCCAGTACTTC.

CDR3 region: CASSTGTSGYTDTQYF. The CDR3 DNA reads as TGCGCCAGCAGCACTGGGACTAGCGGGTACACAGATACGCAGTATTTT. J is TRBJ2-3 and V is TRBV5-1; 12 nucleotides align to TRBD2. The CDR3 is 16 residues long. Germline V gene sequence: CDR1 SGHRS, CDR2 YFSETQ. Losses at the gene ends were 4 bases for V and 2 bases for J; bases not matched to a gene: 5. The variable domain in full, with the rest retrieved from reference TRBV5-1 and TRBJ2-3, is KAGVTQTPRYLIKTRGQQVTLSCSPISGHRSVSWYQQTPGQGLQFLFEYFSETQRNKGNFPGRFSGRQFSNSRSEMNVSTLELGDSALYLCASSTGTSGYTDTQYFGPGTRLTVL.

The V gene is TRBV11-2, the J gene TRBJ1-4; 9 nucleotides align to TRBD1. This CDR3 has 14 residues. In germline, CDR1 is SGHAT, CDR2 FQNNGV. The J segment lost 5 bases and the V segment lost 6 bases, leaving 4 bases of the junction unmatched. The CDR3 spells CASSRDRVNEKLFF. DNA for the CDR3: TGTGCCAGCAGTCGGGACAGGGTAAATGAAAAACTGTTTTTT.

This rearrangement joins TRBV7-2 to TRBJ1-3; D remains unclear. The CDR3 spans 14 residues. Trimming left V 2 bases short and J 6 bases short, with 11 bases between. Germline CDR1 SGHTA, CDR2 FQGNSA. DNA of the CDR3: TGTGCCAGCAGCTTACTGCCCTCTACAAACACCATATATTTT. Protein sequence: CASSLLPSTNTIYF.

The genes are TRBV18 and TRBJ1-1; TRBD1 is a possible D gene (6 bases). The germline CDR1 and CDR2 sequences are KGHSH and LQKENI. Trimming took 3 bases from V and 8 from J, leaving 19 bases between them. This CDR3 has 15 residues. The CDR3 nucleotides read TGTGCCAGCTCACCTAGGGACACAGGAGCTGGCGAAGCTTTCTTT. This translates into CASSPRDTGAGEAFF.

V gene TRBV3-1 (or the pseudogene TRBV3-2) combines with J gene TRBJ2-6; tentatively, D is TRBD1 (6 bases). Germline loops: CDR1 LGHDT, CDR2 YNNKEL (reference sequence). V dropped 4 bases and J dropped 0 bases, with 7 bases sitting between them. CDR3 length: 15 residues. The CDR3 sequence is CASSRDISGANVLTF. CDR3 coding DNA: TGTGCCAGCAGCCGGGACATCTCTGGGGCCAACGTCCTGACTTTC.

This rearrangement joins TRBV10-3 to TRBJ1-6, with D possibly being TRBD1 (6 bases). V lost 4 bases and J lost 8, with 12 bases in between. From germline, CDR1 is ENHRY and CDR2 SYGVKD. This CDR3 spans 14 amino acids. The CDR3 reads CAISVRTVDSPLHF. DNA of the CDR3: TGTGCCATCAGTGTGAGGACAGTGGATTCACCCCTCCACTTT.

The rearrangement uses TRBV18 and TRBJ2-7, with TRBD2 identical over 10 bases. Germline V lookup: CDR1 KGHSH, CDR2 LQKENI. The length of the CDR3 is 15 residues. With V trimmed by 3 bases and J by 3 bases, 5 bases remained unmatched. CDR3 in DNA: TGTGCCAGCTCACCCCGGACTAGCGGAAACTACGAGCAGTACTTC. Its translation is CASSPRTSGNYEQYF. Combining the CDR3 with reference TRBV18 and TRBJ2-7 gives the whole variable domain NAGVMQNPRHLVRRRGQEARLRCSPMKGHSHVYWYRQLPEEGLKFMVYLQKENIIDESGMPKERFSAEFPKEGPSILRIQQVVRGDSAAYFCASSPRTSGNYEQYFGPGTRLTVT.

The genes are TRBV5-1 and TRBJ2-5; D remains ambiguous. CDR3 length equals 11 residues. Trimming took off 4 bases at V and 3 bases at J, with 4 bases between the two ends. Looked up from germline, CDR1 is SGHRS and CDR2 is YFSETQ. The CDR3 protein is CASSKEETQYF. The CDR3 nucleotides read TGCGCCAGCAGCAAGGAAGAGACCCAGTACTTC.

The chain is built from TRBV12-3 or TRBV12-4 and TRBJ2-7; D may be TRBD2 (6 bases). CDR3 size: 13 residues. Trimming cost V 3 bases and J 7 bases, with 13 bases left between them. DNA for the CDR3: TGTGCCAGCAGTTTTAATCCAGGAGGGGAGCAGTACTTC. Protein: CASSFNPGGEQYF.

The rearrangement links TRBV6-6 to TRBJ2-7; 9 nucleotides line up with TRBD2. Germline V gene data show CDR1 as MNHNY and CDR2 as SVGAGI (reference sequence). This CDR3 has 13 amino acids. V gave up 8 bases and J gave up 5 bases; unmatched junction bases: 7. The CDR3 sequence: CASRSGGIDEQYF. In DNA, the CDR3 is TGTGCCAGCCGTAGCGGGGGAATTGACGAGCAGTACTTC.

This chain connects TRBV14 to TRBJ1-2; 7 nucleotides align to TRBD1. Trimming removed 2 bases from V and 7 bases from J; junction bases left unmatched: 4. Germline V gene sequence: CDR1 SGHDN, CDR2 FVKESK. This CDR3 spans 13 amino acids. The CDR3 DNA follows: TGTGCCAGCAGCCAACGACAGGGAAGTGGCTACACCTTC. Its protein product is CASSQRQGSGYTF.

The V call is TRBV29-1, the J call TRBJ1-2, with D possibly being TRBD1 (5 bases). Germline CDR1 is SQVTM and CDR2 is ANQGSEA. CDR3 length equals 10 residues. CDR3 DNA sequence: TGCGGGGTGGCAGGGAATGGCTACACCTTC. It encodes CGVAGNGYTF.

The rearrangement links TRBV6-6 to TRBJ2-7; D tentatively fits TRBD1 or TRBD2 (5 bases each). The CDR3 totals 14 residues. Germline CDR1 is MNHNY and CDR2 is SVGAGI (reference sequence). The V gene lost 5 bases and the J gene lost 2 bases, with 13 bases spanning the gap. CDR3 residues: CASSEGPGTYEQYF. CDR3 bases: TGTGCCAGCAGTGAGGGGCCAGGGACCTACGAGCAGTACTTC.

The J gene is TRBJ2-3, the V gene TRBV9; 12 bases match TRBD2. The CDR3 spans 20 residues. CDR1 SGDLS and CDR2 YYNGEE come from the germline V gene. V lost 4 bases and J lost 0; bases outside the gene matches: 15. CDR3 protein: CASSFDQGLAGISSTDTQYF. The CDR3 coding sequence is TGTGCCAGCAGCTTCGACCAAGGACTAGCGGGGATATCTAGCACAGATACGCAGTATTTT.

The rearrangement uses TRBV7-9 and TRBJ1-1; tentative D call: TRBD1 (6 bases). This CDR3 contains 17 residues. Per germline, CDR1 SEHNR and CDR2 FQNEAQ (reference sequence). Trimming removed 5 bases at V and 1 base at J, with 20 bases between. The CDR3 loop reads CASSAPSPKGGNTEAFF. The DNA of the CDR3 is TGTGCCAGCAGCGCCCCATCCCCGAAGGGGGGGAACACTGAAGCTTTCTTT.

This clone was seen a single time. CDR3 protein: CASSLVPGLARYGYTF. The CDR3 DNA is TGTGCCAGCAGTTTGGTCCCGGGACTAGCCCGCTATGGCTACACCTTC. The chain uses TRBV28 and TRBJ1-2; tentative D call: TRBD1 (5 bases). Per germline, CDR1 MDHEN and CDR2 SYDVKM. This CDR3 has 16 amino acids. Trimming removed 3 bases from V and 4 bases from J, with 18 bases in between.

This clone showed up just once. The CDR3 DNA reads as TGCGCCAGCAGCAGGGACAGGTCCTACGAGCAGTACTTC. Protein: CASSRDRSYEQYF. The V call is TRBV4-1, the J call TRBJ2-7; 8 bases match TRBD1. CDR1 MGHRA and CDR2 YSYEKL come from the germline V gene. The CDR3 covers 13 residues. The J segment lost 1 base and the V segment lost 5 bases, leaving 1 base of the junction unmatched.

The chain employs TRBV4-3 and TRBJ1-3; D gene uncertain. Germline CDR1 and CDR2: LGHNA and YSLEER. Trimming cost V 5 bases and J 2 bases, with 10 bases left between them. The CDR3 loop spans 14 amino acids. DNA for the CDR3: TGCGCCAGCAGCGATCATATCCCTGGAAACACCATATATTTT. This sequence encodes CASSDHIPGNTIYF.

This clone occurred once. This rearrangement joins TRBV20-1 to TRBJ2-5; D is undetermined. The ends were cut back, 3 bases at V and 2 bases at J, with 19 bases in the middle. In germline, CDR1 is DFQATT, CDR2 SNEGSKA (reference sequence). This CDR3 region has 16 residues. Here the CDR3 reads CSASNRALGLQETQYF. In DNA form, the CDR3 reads TGCAGTGCTAGTAATCGGGCCCTTGGCCTACAAGAGACCCAGTACTTC.